This TCR beta chain was profiled in a study of blood T cell repertoires in COVID-19. The data were produced by immunoSEQ multiplex PCR, yet TCRdb's version contains in-frame clones alone and is incomplete. Of some 54,000 clones listed, 81% are singletons. Germline V gives CDR1 SGHRS, CDR2 YFSETQ. Trimming removed 0 bases from V and 4 bases from J, with 13 bases in between. CDR3 size: 15 residues. The sample was peripheral blood. The chain couples TRBV5-1 to TRBJ1-1, with a possible D match to TRBD1 (6 bases). The source of this sequence is a woman older than 75 with COVID-19, enrolled during active disease. This CDR3 reads CASSLGMDSRTEAFF. In nucleotides, the CDR3 is TGCGCCAGCAGCTTGGGCATGGACAGTCGCACTGAAGCTTTCTTT. The full variable domain, with the rest looked up from reference TRBV5-1 and TRBJ1-1, is KAGVTQTPRYLIKTRGQQVTLSCSPISGHRSVSWYQQTPGQGLQFLFEYFSETQRNKGNFPGRFSGRQFSNSRSEMNVSTLELGDSALYLCASSLGMDSRTEAFFGQGTRLTVV.